The clone carrying this T cell receptor (beta chain) was detected many times. TCRdb used MiXCR to reprocess the 5' RACE reads, holding one entry per CDR3 protein. The profile covers about 44,000 distinct CDR3 sequences, with roughly 15% appearing a single time and 56% taken by the ten largest. These data originate in a study of spatial heterogeneity in lung cancer. This sample's time point: sample taken at primary tumor resection. CDR1 and CDR2 (germline): SEHNR, FQNEAQ (reference sequence). The CDR3 is 16 residues long. V was shortened by 7 bases and J by 6 bases, with 25 bases between the two germline ends.

The chain is built from TRBV7-9 and TRBJ2-7; possible D gene TRBD1, 6 bases. The receptor was isolated from a male donor with early-stage non-small cell lung cancer. Source: PBMCs, taken at surgery. This CDR3 is CASNPGGQGPMGEQYF. CDR3 nucleotides: TGTGCCAGCAACCCGGGTGGGCAGGGGCCCATGGGCGAGCAGTACTTC.